These 21 T cell receptor beta chains were sequenced from one sample in a study of blood T cell repertoires in COVID-19. Using immunoSEQ multiplex PCR, the repertoire was profiled, and TCRdb retains in-frame clones only, with some absent. The sample shows 20,000 to 25,000 clones, about 88% of them seen only once. The sequencing input was peripheral blood. Source of these receptors: a human donor in a cohort sampled during active COVID-19. The donor label of this sample is uncertain.

This CDR3 is CASSSRRGGEQFF. Written as DNA, the CDR3 is TGTGCCAGCAGCTCCCGAAGGGGTGGTGAGCAGTTCTTC. The rearrangement joins TRBV7-3 to TRBJ2-1; perhaps TRBD1 as D (5 bases). The CDR3 consists of 13 residues. The germline V and J ends were trimmed by 4 bases and 9 bases, with 13 bases remaining between them. CDR1 and CDR2 (germline): SGHTA, FQGTGA. Full variable domain (remainder filled in from reference TRBV7-3 and TRBJ2-1): GAGVSQTPSNKVTEKGKYVELRCDPISGHTALYWYRQSLGQGPEFLIYFQGTGAADDSGLPNDRFFAVRPEGSVSTLKIQRTERGDSAVYLCASSSRRGGEQFFGPGTRLTVL.

The chain couples TRBV6-6 to TRBJ2-1; TRBD2 matches 7 bases. CDR1 MNHNY and CDR2 SVGAGI come from the germline V gene (reference sequence). The CDR3 sequence is 16 residues long. The ends lost 0 bases at V and 3 bases at J; junction bases unmatched: 5. This chain's CDR3 is CASSYSVAGLYNEQFF. CDR3 in DNA: TGTGCCAGCAGTTACTCGGTAGCGGGTCTCTACAATGAGCAGTTCTTC.

In its sample, this clone was seen a few times. This chain links TRBV18 with TRBJ2-2, with TRBD1 matching 7 bases. The junction had 4 bases not matched to a gene; V was cut back by 4 bases and J by 5 bases. Germline assignment: CDR1 KGHSH and CDR2 LQKENI. This CDR3 comprises 14 residues. The CDR3 sequence: CASSLNRGTGELFF. The CDR3 region has the DNA TGTGCCAGCTCACTCAACAGGGGTACCGGGGAGCTGTTTTTT.

The gene calls are TRBV19 and TRBJ2-2; 9 nucleotides align to TRBD1. With 8 bases clipped from V and 4 bases from J, the junction kept 8 bases outside the gene matches. The germline CDR1 and CDR2 sequences are LNHDA and SQIVND (reference sequence). The CDR3 consists of 15 residues. The chain's CDR3 is CASHPGQGRTGELFF. In DNA form, the CDR3 reads TGTGCCAGTCATCCGGGACAGGGTCGCACCGGGGAGCTGTTTTTT. The full variable domain, its missing parts supplied by reference TRBV19 and TRBJ2-2, is DGGITQSPKYLFRKEGQNVTLSCEQNLNHDAMYWYRQDPGQGLRLIYYSQIVNDFQKGDIAEGYSVSREKKESFPLTVTSAQKNPTAFYLCASHPGQGRTGELFFGEGSRLTVL.

The V gene is TRBV10-2, the J gene TRBJ1-5, with 7 bases identical to TRBD1. Trimming cost V 3 bases and J 2 bases; bases outside gene matches: 7. CDR3 length equals 16 residues. CDR1 is WSHSY, CDR2 SAAADI, per germline. The CDR3 region is CASSESLGGRNQPQHF. CDR3 DNA sequence: TGCGCCAGCAGTGAATCCCTAGGGGGCCGCAATCAGCCCCAGCATTTT.

The chain carries TRBV2 and TRBJ1-4; D gene unclear. The CDR3 has 14 amino acids. V shed 1 base and J shed 6 bases, with 9 bases lying between them. Germline CDR1 reads SNHLY; CDR2 reads FYNNEI. CDR3 residues: CASSEGVRDEKLFF. CDR3 in DNA: TGTGCCAGCAGTGAAGGTGTCCGAGATGAAAAACTGTTTTTT.

J is TRBJ2-3 and V is TRBV5-1, with 11 bases identical to TRBD2. Germline CDR1 is SGHRS and CDR2 is YFSETQ. V lost 0 bases to trimming and J lost 2 bases; unmatched junction nucleotides: 5. CDR3 length: 17 amino acids. The CDR3 bases are TGCGCCAGCAGCTTGGGGCTAGCGGGGGGATCCACAGATACGCAGTATTTT. This encodes CASSLGLAGGSTDTQYF. The full variable domain, rest sourced from reference TRBV5-1 and TRBJ2-3, is KAGVTQTPRYLIKTRGQQVTLSCSPISGHRSVSWYQQTPGQGLQFLFEYFSETQRNKGNFPGRFSGRQFSNSRSEMNVSTLELGDSALYLCASSLGLAGGSTDTQYFGPGTRLTVL.

The chain couples TRBV19 to TRBJ2-3; 7 nucleotides align to TRBD2. The length of the CDR3 is 14 residues. CDR1 LNHDA and CDR2 SQIVND come from the germline V gene (reference sequence). Germline trimming cut 4 bases from V and 3 bases from J; bases unmatched to any gene: 4. The CDR3 region is CASSKTSRTDTQYF. DNA of the CDR3: TGTGCCAGTAGTAAGACTAGCCGAACAGATACGCAGTATTTT.

The J gene is TRBJ2-1, the V gene TRBV5-1, with D perhaps matching TRBD1 (6 bases). Germline loops: CDR1 SGHRS, CDR2 YFSETQ. Trimming left V 5 bases short and J 2 bases short, with 17 bases between. This CDR3 comprises 16 residues. DNA for the CDR3: TGCGCCAGCAGTACAGGGTGGGCTAGCCCCTACAATGAGCAGTTCTTC. It specifies CASSTGWASPYNEQFF.

In nucleotides, the CDR3 is TGTGCCAGCACAGGGTCCGGCAATCAGCCCCAGCATTTT. Protein: CASTGSGNQPQHF. The chain couples TRBV6-5 to TRBJ1-5; weak D call: TRBD1 (5 bases). The V end was cut by 7 bases, the J end by 2 bases, with 9 bases between. Germline V gene sequence: CDR1 MNHEY, CDR2 SVGAGI. The length of the CDR3 is 13 residues.

The gene calls are TRBV5-6 and TRBJ2-1, with 8 bases that match TRBD2. This CDR3 region has 15 residues. Germline V CDR1 and CDR2: SGHDT, YYEEEE. J lost 4 bases, V lost 2 bases, and 5 bases had no gene match. The CDR3 is CASSFWTSSYNEQFF. The DNA of the CDR3 is TGTGCCAGCAGCTTCTGGACTAGCAGTTACAATGAGCAGTTCTTC. Variable domain in full (rest from reference TRBV5-6 and TRBJ2-1): DAGVTQSPTHLIKTRGQQVTLRCSPKSGHDTVSWYQQALGQGPQFIFQYYEEEERQRGNFPDRFSGHQFPNYSSELNVNALLLGDSALYLCASSFWTSSYNEQFFGPGTRLTVL.

The CDR3 region is CASSQGRQGGGETQYF. The CDR3 bases are TGTGCCAGCAGCCAAGGTAGGCAGGGAGGAGGAGAGACCCAGTACTTC. V usage is TRBV3-1 (or the pseudogene TRBV3-2) and J usage is TRBJ2-5; a weak D match, TRBD2 (6 bases). The V end lost 1 base, the J end lost 4 bases, and 16 bases lay between the germline ends. The germline V gene has CDR1 LGHDT and CDR2 YNNKEL (reference sequence). This CDR3 comprises 16 residues.

The chain uses TRBV5-4 and TRBJ1-6, with 8 bases matching TRBD1. Germline CDR1 SGHNT, CDR2 YYREEE (reference sequence). The CDR3 is made up of 16 amino acids. The V segment lost 0 bases and the J segment 4 bases; nucleotides outside the gene matches: 3. This chain's CDR3 is CASSLGRTGYNSPLHF. The CDR3 nucleotides are TGTGCCAGCAGCTTGGGCAGGACAGGGTATAATTCACCCCTCCACTTT.

J is TRBJ2-7 and V is TRBV28, with a tentative D call TRBD2 (6 bases). Germline CDR1 and CDR2: MDHEN and SYDVKM. CDR3 length equals 14 residues. V lost 7 bases and J lost 3, with 16 bases in between. CDR3 sequence reads: CASTRGSRFYEQYF. The DNA of the CDR3 is TGTGCCAGCACCCGGGGGTCGAGGTTCTACGAGCAGTACTTC.

The chain employs TRBV24-1 and TRBJ1-2, with TRBD1 identical over 7 bases. This CDR3 region has 14 residues. Germline CDR1 is KGHDR and CDR2 is SFDVKD. After removal of 4 bases from V and 6 bases from J, the junction contained 7 bases not matched to a gene. CDR3 nucleotide sequence: TGTGCCACCAGTGACCATACAGGGGTCCATGGCTACACCTTC. Its protein product is CATSDHTGVHGYTF.

The V call is TRBV5-1, the J call TRBJ1-2; maybe TRBD1 (6 bases). The CDR3 spans 16 residues. Germline-derived CDR1 and CDR2 are SGHRS and YFSETQ. Trimming took off 0 bases at V and 1 base at J, with 13 bases between the two ends. The CDR3 DNA reads as TGCGCCAGCAGCTTGGAACTACGGACAGATAACTATGGCTACACCTTC. Its protein is CASSLELRTDNYGYTF. Together with reference TRBV5-1 and TRBJ1-2, the CDR3 gives the full variable domain: KAGVTQTPRYLIKTRGQQVTLSCSPISGHRSVSWYQQTPGQGLQFLFEYFSETQRNKGNFPGRFSGRQFSNSRSEMNVSTLELGDSALYLCASSLELRTDNYGYTFGSGTRLTVV.

The J gene is TRBJ2-3, the V gene TRBV10-3; 7 bases agree with TRBD2. From germline, CDR1 is ENHRY and CDR2 SYGVKD. V lost 3 bases and J lost 4; bases outside the gene matches: 7. The CDR3 runs to 15 residues. The CDR3 nucleotides are TGTGCCATCAGTGAACTAGCGACAGTGCCAGATACGCAGTATTTT. Translating gives CAISELATVPDTQYF.

This chain connects TRBV3-1 (or the pseudogene TRBV3-2) to TRBJ2-7; D remains unclear. Per the germline V gene, CDR1 is LGHDT and CDR2 is YNNKEL (reference sequence). Trimming took off 3 bases at V and 6 bases at J, with 12 bases between the two ends. The CDR3 spans 13 residues. The CDR3 DNA reads as TGTGCCAGCAGCCAGGGTAGACTTGGCGAGCAGTACTTC. Translation: CASSQGRLGEQYF.

This clone was seen only once. The V and J genes are TRBV7-9 and TRBJ1-2; D might be TRBD1 (5 bases). The length of the CDR3 is 13 residues. From germline, CDR1 is SEHNR and CDR2 FQNEAQ (reference sequence). The germline V and J ends were trimmed by 11 bases and 3 bases, with 16 bases remaining between them. The CDR3 nucleotides read TGTGCCGTTCAGGGAACCCGGGACTATGGCTACACCTTC. Protein product: CAVQGTRDYGYTF.

The chain links TRBV7-8 to TRBJ2-1, with D maybe TRBD2 (6 bases). Germline lookup yields CDR1 SGHVS and CDR2 FQNEAQ. This CDR3 is built from 19 residues. The ends were cut back, 1 base at V and 2 bases at J, with 21 bases in the middle. CDR3 in amino acids: CASSLGVGVAENPYNEQFF. The CDR3 DNA reads as TGTGCCAGCAGCTTAGGAGTTGGGGTAGCGGAAAACCCCTACAATGAGCAGTTCTTC.

This chain links TRBV6-4 with TRBJ2-1; 8 bases are a match to TRBD2. This CDR3 has 13 residues. V dropped 4 bases and J dropped 10; count of bases not matched to a gene: 6. The germline CDR1 and CDR2 sequences are MRHNA and SNTAGT. The CDR3 here is CASSVREGTEQFF. For the CDR3, the DNA is TGTGCCAGCAGTGTACGGGAGGGCACCGAGCAGTTCTTC.